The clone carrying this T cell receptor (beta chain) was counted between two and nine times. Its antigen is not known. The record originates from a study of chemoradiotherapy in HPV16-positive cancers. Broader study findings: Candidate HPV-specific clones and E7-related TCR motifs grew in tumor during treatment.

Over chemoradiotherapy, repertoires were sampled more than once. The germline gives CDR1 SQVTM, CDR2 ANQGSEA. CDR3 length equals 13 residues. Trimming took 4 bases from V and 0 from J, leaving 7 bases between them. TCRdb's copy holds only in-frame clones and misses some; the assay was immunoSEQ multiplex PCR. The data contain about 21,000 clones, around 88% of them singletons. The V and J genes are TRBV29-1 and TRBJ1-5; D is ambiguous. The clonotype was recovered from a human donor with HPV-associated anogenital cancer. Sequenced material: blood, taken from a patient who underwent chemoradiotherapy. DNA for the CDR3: TGCAGCGTTGCGGAGAATAGCAATCAGCCCCAGCATTTT. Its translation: CSVAENSNQPQHF.